This TCR beta chain was identified in a study of blood T cell repertoires in COVID-19. Study at large: Samples taken during acute and convalescent COVID-19 were collected in the United States, Italy and Spain. Nucleic acid was either cDNA or gDNA, and it came from T cells, B-cell-depleted T cells, or PBMCs.

During active infection, Seattle patients enrolled and were then monitored through disease. How the authors handled the data: How many nucleated cells were present was estimated from reference gene primer amplification. Produced via immunoSEQ multiplex PCR; TCRdb's table is partial and in-frame only. From that table come the V and J calls and clone size; the DNA was used to work out D and trimming. Among roughly 280,000 clones listed, about 90% were seen once. A single count supports this clone. Germline assignment: CDR1 MNHNY and CDR2 SVGAGI (reference sequence). V shed 2 bases and J shed 5 bases, with 18 bases lying between them. The CDR3 runs 16 residues.

The rearrangement links TRBV6-6 to TRBJ1-2; D is possibly TRBD1 (6 bases). The receptor was isolated from a woman aged 25-40 years with COVID-19, enrolled during active disease. The material sequenced was peripheral blood. The DNA of the CDR3 is TGTGCCAGCAGTTACGTCAGGGGAGCTGGGAATTATGGCTACACCTTC. Translated, it gives CASSYVRGAGNYGYTF.